The 22 T cell receptor beta chains below were found in one sample sequenced in a study of regulatory T cells in long-lasting Graves disease. iRepertoire HTBI primers and Arm-PCR of CDR3 regions built TCR beta libraries. TCRdb passed the multiplex PCR reads through MiXCR, listing each CDR3 protein once. The repertoire holds about 210,000 distinct CDR3 sequences, with approximately 19% as singletons. The time point was: newly diagnosed GD, antithyroid drugs for less than 3 months. From RNA extracted from PBMCs, the TCR library was made. The same data also went into a second study, on T cells in Graves' hyperthyroidism and ophthalmopathy.

The sample consisted of peripheral blood mononuclear cells (PBMCs), taken at new diagnosis, from a patient treated with antithyroid drugs. Receptor source: a woman aged 25 to 39 with Graves disease.

Many counts were recorded for this clonotype. J is TRBJ2-1 and V is TRBV11-1; D is undetermined. Germline V gene sequence: CDR1 SGHAT, CDR2 FQDESV (reference sequence). The CDR3 spans 15 residues. Trimming removed 4 bases at V and 5 bases at J, with 15 bases between. This CDR3 is CASSSSRARDNEQFF. The CDR3 nucleotides are TGTGCCAGCAGCTCTTCACGGGCCAGAGACAATGAGCAGTTCTTC. Full variable domain (remainder filled in from reference TRBV11-1 and TRBJ2-1): EAEVAQSPRYKITEKSQAVAFWCDPISGHATLYWYRQILGQGPELLVQFQDESVVDDSQLPKDRFSAERLKGVDSTLKIQPAELGDSAMYLCASSSSRARDNEQFFGPGTRLTVL.

This clonotype appeared many times. V gene TRBV19 combines with J gene TRBJ2-5; D gene unclear. The V and J ends lost 5 bases and 4 bases respectively, with 11 bases between them. Germline lookup yields CDR1 LNHDA and CDR2 SQIVND (reference sequence). The CDR3 loop spans 13 amino acids. This CDR3 is CASSSTQTETQYF. DNA of the CDR3: TGTGCCAGTAGTTCAACGCAGACAGAGACCCAGTACTTC.

The rearrangement links TRBV14 to TRBJ1-4, with 7 positions matching TRBD1. Germline values: CDR1 SGHDN, CDR2 FVKESK. The CDR3 is made up of 18 amino acids. J lost 10 bases, V lost 0 bases, and 17 bases had no gene match. The CDR3 nucleotides read TGTGCCAGCAGCCAAGATCCTGGGGGACAGACTTCCTTCGGAAAACTGTTTTTT. Translating gives CASSQDPGGQTSFGKLFF.

This clonotype was seen repeatedly, ten times or more. The chain joins TRBV10-3 to TRBJ1-5; D is undetermined. This CDR3 spans 14 amino acids. Germline V gene lookup returns CDR1 ENHRY and CDR2 SYGVKD. Trimming removed 2 bases at V and 4 bases at J, with 9 bases between. The CDR3 loop reads CAISELGSNQPQHF. The CDR3 nucleotides are TGTGCCATCAGTGAGCTGGGTTCAAATCAGCCCCAGCATTTT.

A note on this clonotype: This is likely an artifact of a read error, given a far larger clone one base away. This rearrangement joins TRBV11-2 to TRBJ2-1, with D hard to call. In germline, CDR1 is SGHAT, CDR2 FQNNGV. The CDR3 has 18 residues. V gave up 0 bases and J gave up 10 bases, with 25 bases separating them. The CDR3 here is CASSLDHLKGSRYYEQFF. For the CDR3, the DNA is TGTGCCAGCAGCTTAGATCACCTCAAGGGCAGTAGGTACTACGAGCAGTTCTTC.

This clonotype was observed at least ten times. This chain joins TRBV7-9 and TRBJ2-7, with D possibly TRBD2 on 6 matching bases. The CDR3 runs 14 residues. V was trimmed by 6 bases and J by 8 bases, leaving 20 bases between them. The germline CDR1 and CDR2 sequences are SEHNR and FQNEAQ (reference sequence). The CDR3 bases are TGTGCCAGCAGTTCTCGCGAGGACTACAGTAAGCAGTACTTC. Its translation is CASSSREDYSKQYF.

Worth noting for this clonotype: A far larger clone is a single base away, which makes a read error likely. The chain combines TRBV12-3 or TRBV12-4 with TRBJ1-1; no definite D call. The CDR3 sequence is 15 residues long. CDR3: CASTETDGRNTEALF. The DNA of the CDR3 is TGTGCCAGCACCGAAACCGACGGGCGTAATACTGAAGCTCTCTTT.

The sample holds many counts of this clonotype. The chain is built from TRBV5-4 and TRBJ2-5, with 11 bases matching TRBD2. Losses at the gene ends were 2 bases for V and 0 bases for J; bases not matched to a gene: 9. This CDR3 has 18 residues. Germline V gene sequence: CDR1 SGHNT, CDR2 YYREEE (reference sequence). The CDR3 sequence: CASSFQTSGSLYQETQYF. The CDR3 DNA sequence: TGTGCCAGCAGCTTCCAAACTAGCGGGAGCCTGTACCAAGAGACCCAGTACTTC.

This clonotype was recorded at least ten times. V gene TRBV24-1 combines with J gene TRBJ1-2; TRBD1 is a possible D gene (5 bases). The CDR3 is 14 amino acids. Looked up from germline, CDR1 is KGHDR and CDR2 is SFDVKD. V was cut by 6 bases and J by 5 bases, with 15 bases left in between. The chain's CDR3 is CATSRSGGPYGYTF. Here the CDR3 DNA reads TGTGCCACCAGTCGGTCCGGGGGTCCGTATGGCTACACCTTC.

On this clonotype: A read error may explain this, as a much larger clone is one base away. The chain links TRBV5-1 to TRBJ1-5; D perhaps matches TRBD1 (6 bases). The germline gives CDR1 SGHRS, CDR2 YFSETQ. The CDR3 covers 15 residues. CDR3 in DNA: TGCGCCGGCAGCACCGAGGGGGTTAGCAATCAGCCCCAGCATTTT. Protein sequence: CAGSTEGVSNQPQHF. Looking up the rest from reference TRBV5-1 and TRBJ1-5 gives the full variable domain: KAGVTQTPRYLIKTRGQQVTLSCSPISGHRSVSWYQQTPGQGLQFLFEYFSETQRNKGNFPGRFSGRQFSNSRSEMNVSTLELGDSALYLCAGSTEGVSNQPQHFGDGTRLSIL.

This clonotype was counted at least ten times. The rearrangement uses TRBV27 and TRBJ2-1, with TRBD2 identical over 11 bases. This CDR3 region has 15 residues. V shed 3 bases and J 12 bases; nucleotides not matched to a gene: 10. Germline lookup yields CDR1 MNHEY and CDR2 SMNVEV (reference sequence). CDR3 amino acids: CASSFQLAGVLGQFF. The CDR3, as DNA: TGTGCCAGCAGTTTTCAACTAGCGGGAGTACTTGGGCAGTTCTTC.

The chain couples TRBV2 to TRBJ2-3; 10 nucleotides line up with TRBD2. The J call may not be correct, given that the DNA end is closer to TRBJ2-1. Germline loops: CDR1 SNHLY, CDR2 FYNNEI. This CDR3 region has 15 residues. CDR3 bases: TGTGCCAGCAGTGTGGCTAGCGGGAGAGAGAATGAGCAGTTCTTC. Translating it yields CASSVASGRENEQFF.

In its sample, this clonotype was seen many times. V is TRBV5-6 and J is TRBJ2-7; 7 bases line up with TRBD1. The junction had 4 bases not matched to a gene; V was cut back by 0 bases and J by 4 bases. The CDR3 length is 14 residues. Germline lookup yields CDR1 SGHDT and CDR2 YYEEEE. The DNA for the CDR3 is TGTGCCAGCAGCTTGGTTGGACAGGAGTACGAGCAGTACTTC. Translation gives CASSLVGQEYEQYF.

This clonotype was recorded at least ten times. The chain links TRBV11-3 to TRBJ1-1; no definite D call. The V gene's germline CDR1 is SGHNT and CDR2 YENEEA. CDR3 length: 14 amino acids. Trimming took 2 bases from V and 4 from J, leaving 11 bases between them. The CDR3 spells CASSLRISGTEAFF. DNA for the CDR3: TGTGCCAGCAGCTTAAGGATCAGTGGCACTGAAGCTTTCTTT.

This clonotype showed up just a few times. This may be a read error, as it is one base from a much larger clone. CDR3 DNA sequence: TGTGCCAGCAGCTTTGCCCCGACACTTCTCTGCGAGCAGTACTTC. The encoded protein is CASSFAPTLLCEQYF. The V call is TRBV7-3, the J call TRBJ2-7, with D unclear. Trimming took 3 bases from V and 6 from J, leaving 18 bases between them. The CDR3 loop spans 15 amino acids. Germline loops: CDR1 SGHTA, CDR2 FQGTGA.

This clonotype was counted many times. The J gene is TRBJ2-5, the V gene TRBV7-9; 9 bases map to TRBD2. This CDR3 spans 14 amino acids. Germline V gives CDR1 SEHNR, CDR2 FQNEAQ (reference sequence). V dropped 10 bases and J dropped 5; count of bases not matched to a gene: 11. The CDR3 DNA sequence: TGTGCCATACAAGAAGCGGGAGGCCGGGAGACCCAGTACTTC. Translating it yields CAIQEAGGRETQYF. Full variable domain (outside the CDR3, taken from reference TRBV7-9 and TRBJ2-5): DTGVSQNPRHKITKRGQNVTFRCDPISEHNRLYWYRQTLGQGPEFLTYFQNEAQLEKSRLLSDRFSAERPKGSFSTLEIQRTEQGDSAMYLCAIQEAGGRETQYFGPGTRLLVL.

This clonotype has ten or more counts. This chain joins TRBV5-1 and TRBJ2-2; D unclear. Germline assignment: CDR1 SGHRS and CDR2 YFSETQ. Trimming pared 0 bases from V and 4 bases from J, leaving 4 bases between. This CDR3 comprises 13 residues. This CDR3 reads CASSLAPTGELFF. DNA of the CDR3: TGCGCCAGCAGCTTGGCTCCCACCGGGGAGCTGTTTTTT.

Ten or more counts support this clonotype. The chain uses TRBV20-1 and TRBJ2-3, with TRBD2 as a possible D gene (6 bases). This CDR3 has 16 amino acids. Germline lookup yields CDR1 DFQATT and CDR2 SNEGSKA (reference sequence). V was cut by 5 bases and J by 2 bases, with 20 bases left in between. CDR3 sequence (DNA): TGCAGTGCTGTCGAGGGGCTAGCGATAGACACAGATACGCAGTATTTT. It is translated as CSAVEGLAIDTDTQYF.

There are many counts of this clonotype. CDR3 sequence reads: CASSFPGTGYSVYGYTF. Written as DNA, the CDR3 is TGTGCCAGCAGTTTTCCCGGGACAGGGTATTCGGTCTATGGCTACACCTTC. This chain connects TRBV6-5 to TRBJ1-2, with 9 bases fitting TRBD1. The CDR3 consists of 17 residues. Germline trimming cut 4 bases from V and 4 bases from J; bases unmatched to any gene: 13. The germline V gene has CDR1 MNHEY and CDR2 SVGAGI.

Only one count was recorded for this clonotype. A much larger clone lies a single base off, so this may be a read error. Given the absence of the conserved phenylalanine or tryptophan at the CDR3 end, a read error is likely. This chain links TRBV19 with TRBJ1-2; D might be TRBD1 (6 bases). The germline gives CDR1 LNHDA, CDR2 SQIVND (reference sequence). This CDR3 comprises 14 residues. Trimming cost V 6 bases and J 6 bases, with 17 bases left between them. The DNA for the CDR3 is TGTGCCAGTAGCCTAGTTCCTTACAGGGATGGCTACACCCTC. As protein: CASSLVPYRDGYTL.

This clonotype was seen many times. V usage is TRBV28 and J usage is TRBJ2-6, with a weak D call TRBD1 (5 bases). CDR3 length: 15 amino acids. The V and J ends lost 10 bases and 4 bases respectively, with 17 bases between them. CDR1 and CDR2 from the germline V gene are MDHEN and SYDVKM. The DNA of the CDR3 is TGTGCCACCCGATCCCAGGGCTCCGGGGCCAACGTCCTGACTTTC. Translation: CATRSQGSGANVLTF.

The DNA for the CDR3 is TGTGCCAGCAGCCACGAAACGCCGTGGACCGGGAGCTCCTACGAGCAGTACTTC. Translation gives CASSHETPWTGSSYEQYF. The chain is built from TRBV27 and TRBJ2-7, with D maybe TRBD2 (6 bases). V shed 6 bases and J shed 0 bases, with 24 bases lying between them. CDR3 length equals 18 residues. From germline, CDR1 is MNHEY and CDR2 SMNVEV (reference sequence).